This TCR beta chain was documented in a study of blood T cell repertoires in COVID-19. Study-level information: PBMCs, B-cell-depleted T cells, or T cells provided the cDNA or gDNA that made up the material.

In the source study's methods: Scientists estimated how many nucleated cells there were by amplifying reference gene primers. The method was immunoSEQ multiplex PCR; TCRdb's version includes in-frame clones alone and lacks a portion of them. V and J calls and clone size are those listed in that table; D and trimming were worked out from the DNA. The sample has about 260,000 clones; around 90% are singletons. CDR3 size: 13 residues. Trimming took 3 bases from V and 5 from J; bases not matched to a gene: 3. This chain connects TRBV12-3 or TRBV12-4 to TRBJ2-7; the match to TRBD2 covers 8 bases. The sample comprised peripheral blood. The sequence derives from a human donor in a cohort sampled during active COVID-19. The CDR3 here is CASSFTSGHEQYF. The DNA of the CDR3 is TGTGCCAGCAGTTTTACTAGCGGTCACGAGCAGTACTTC.